This T cell receptor beta chain was obtained from a study of blood T cells in healthy people across ages. A second 7 to 11 cycle PCR used barcoded and J-beta primers. Using its own MiXCR run on the 5' RACE reads, TCRdb lists one record per CDR3 protein. Seen here are around 750,000 distinct CDR3 sequences, about 55% observed once, and the top ten hold around 41%. The V segment lost 4 bases and the J segment 6 bases; nucleotides outside the gene matches: 13. CDR1 is PRHDT, CDR2 FYEKMQ, per germline (reference sequence). The CDR3 covers 16 residues. This clonotype appeared many times. This clonotype originated in a man older than 75 in good health. The sample consisted of blood. The V gene is TRBV13, the J gene TRBJ2-7, with 9 bases aligning to TRBD2. The CDR3 DNA is TGTGCCAGCAGCTCCGCTCCGGGACTAGCCCCTCTCGAGCAGTACTTC. Protein: CASSSAPGLAPLEQYF.